The 8 T cell receptor beta chains below all came from one sample that was sequenced in a study of shared clonotypes between healthy human individuals. The repertoire was sequenced with immunoSEQ multiplex PCR; TCRdb's copy has only in-frame clones and lacks some. The table includes under 600,000 clones, about 96% detected once. The sample taken for sequencing was naive CD4+ T cells sorted from blood. This sample's subset: CD45RA+ positively selected. Every receptor here comes from a woman aged 30 to 39 in good health.

The rearrangement links TRBV5-1 to TRBJ2-5, with D perhaps being TRBD1 or TRBD2 (5 bases each). V was cut by 5 bases and J by 1 base, with 18 bases left in between. CDR3 length: 16 amino acids. Germline loops: CDR1 SGHRS, CDR2 YFSETQ. The CDR3 DNA sequence: TGCGCCAGCAGATACCAGCCGGGACCCAGCCAAGAGACCCAGTACTTC. This translates into CASRYQPGPSQETQYF.

V gene TRBV5-1 combines with J gene TRBJ2-3; weak D call: TRBD1 (5 bases). Germline V gene sequence: CDR1 SGHRS, CDR2 YFSETQ. The CDR3 has 15 residues. Between the trimmed V and J ends, which lost 3 bases and 0 bases, there was a span of 11 bases. As DNA, the CDR3 is TGCGCCAGCAGCTCGACAGTACCTAGCACAGATACGCAGTATTTT. Translation gives CASSSTVPSTDTQYF.

The V gene is TRBV18, the J gene TRBJ2-1, with 8 bases that match TRBD2. The CDR3 has 15 residues. J lost 4 bases, V lost 2 bases, and 4 bases had no gene match. CDR1 KGHSH and CDR2 LQKENI come from the germline V gene. This CDR3 is CASSPMAGGYNEQFF. The CDR3 DNA reads TGTGCCAGCTCACCAATGGCGGGAGGTTACAATGAGCAGTTCTTC.

CDR3 sequence (DNA): TGTGCCAGCAGCGGACAGGGCTCCGGGGCCAACGTCCTGACTTTC. Residues: CASSGQGSGANVLTF. The chain is built from TRBV9 and TRBJ2-6, with 7 bases matching TRBD1. Per the germline V gene, CDR1 is SGDLS and CDR2 is YYNGEE. With 3 bases clipped from V and 4 bases from J, the junction kept 4 bases outside the gene matches. The CDR3 contains 15 residues.

This clone was observed once. As DNA, the CDR3 is TGTGCCAGCACCGCCGGGACAGCTTACGAGCAGTACTTC. Protein product: CASTAGTAYEQYF. The V call is TRBV6-6, the J call TRBJ2-7; 7 nucleotides agree with TRBD1. The CDR3 totals 13 residues. Per germline, CDR1 MNHNY and CDR2 SVGAGI (reference sequence). Unmatched junction bases numbered 7, after V lost 7 bases and J lost 4 bases.

About this clone: At one end the junction does not follow the germline gene, possibly because of a read error. This sample also contains other DNA sequences that code for the same CDR3. This sequence joins TRBV19 and TRBJ1-4; tentative D call: TRBD1 (5 bases). There are 13 residues in the CDR3. Looked up from germline, CDR1 is LNHDA and CDR2 is SQIVND (reference sequence). As DNA, the CDR3 is TGTGCCTCGTCCAAACAGGTTAACGAAAAGCTGTTTTTT. Encoded protein: CASSKQVNEKLFF.

The V gene is TRBV2, the J gene TRBJ2-5; 7 bases are a match to TRBD1. Losses at the gene ends were 4 bases for V and 2 bases for J; bases not matched to a gene: 1. The germline V gene encodes CDR1 SNHLY and CDR2 FYNNEI. The CDR3 is made up of 13 amino acids. The CDR3 region has the DNA TGTGCCAGCAGTGTGGGACAGCAAGAGACCCAGTACTTC. It is translated as CASSVGQQETQYF.

This clone was seen just once. This chain joins TRBV7-2 and TRBJ2-1; D gene uncertain. The germline V and J ends were trimmed by 1 base and 8 bases, with 21 bases remaining between them. Germline V gene lookup returns CDR1 SGHTA and CDR2 FQGNSA. The CDR3 covers 17 residues. The CDR3 DNA sequence: TGTGCCAGCAGCTTAGTACCCCGCCTGTCGAGCAGGCATGAGCAGTTCTTC. Residues: CASSLVPRLSSRHEQFF.